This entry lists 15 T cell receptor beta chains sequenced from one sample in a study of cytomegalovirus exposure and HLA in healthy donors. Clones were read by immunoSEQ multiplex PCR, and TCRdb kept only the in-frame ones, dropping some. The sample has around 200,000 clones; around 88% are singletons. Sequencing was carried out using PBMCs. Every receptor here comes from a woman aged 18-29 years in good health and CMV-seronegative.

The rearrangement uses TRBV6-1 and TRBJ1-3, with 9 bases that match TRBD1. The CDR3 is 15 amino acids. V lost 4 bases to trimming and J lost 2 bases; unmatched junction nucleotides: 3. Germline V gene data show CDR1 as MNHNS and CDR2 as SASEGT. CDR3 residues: CASSGGDRAGNTIYF. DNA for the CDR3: TGTGCCAGCAGTGGGGGGGACAGGGCTGGAAACACCATATATTTT.

Written as DNA, the CDR3 is TGTGCCACCAGCAGAGAGGCAGGGATCGGGGAGCTGTTTTTT. Protein product: CATSREAGIGELFF. The chain recombines TRBV15 with TRBJ2-2, with D possibly matching TRBD1 (5 bases). V lost 0 bases and J 7 bases, leaving 9 bases between the germline ends. CDR1 and CDR2 (germline): LNHNV, YYDKDF (reference sequence). The CDR3 sequence is 14 residues long.

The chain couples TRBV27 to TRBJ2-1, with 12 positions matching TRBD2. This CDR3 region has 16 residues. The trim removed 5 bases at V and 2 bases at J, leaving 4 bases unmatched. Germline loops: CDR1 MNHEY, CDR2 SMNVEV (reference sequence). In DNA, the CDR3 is TGTGCCAGCAGTCCTAGCGGGAGGGCGGCCTACAATGAGCAGTTCTTC. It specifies CASSPSGRAAYNEQFF.

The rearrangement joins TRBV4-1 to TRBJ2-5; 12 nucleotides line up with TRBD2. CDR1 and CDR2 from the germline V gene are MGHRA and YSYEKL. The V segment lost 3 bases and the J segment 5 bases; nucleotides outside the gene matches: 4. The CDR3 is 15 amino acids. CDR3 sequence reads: CASSQLAGGRETQYF. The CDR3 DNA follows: TGCGCCAGCAGCCAGCTAGCGGGAGGGCGTGAGACCCAGTACTTC.

CDR3 coding DNA: TGCGCCAGCAGCTTGGCGGGATCGTCAGATACGCAGTATTTT. It yields the protein CASSLAGSSDTQYF. The V gene is TRBV5-1, the J gene TRBJ2-3; TRBD2 might be the D (5 bases). The CDR3 is 14 amino acids. The V end was cut by 0 bases, the J end by 4 bases, with 9 bases between. Germline assignment: CDR1 SGHRS and CDR2 YFSETQ.

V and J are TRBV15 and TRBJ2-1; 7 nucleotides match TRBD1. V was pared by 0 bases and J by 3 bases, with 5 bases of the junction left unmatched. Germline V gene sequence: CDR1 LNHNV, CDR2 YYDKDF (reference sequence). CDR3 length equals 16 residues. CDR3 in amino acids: CATSRDRGGGYNEQFF. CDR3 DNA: TGTGCCACCAGCAGAGATCGAGGGGGCGGCTACAATGAGCAGTTCTTC.

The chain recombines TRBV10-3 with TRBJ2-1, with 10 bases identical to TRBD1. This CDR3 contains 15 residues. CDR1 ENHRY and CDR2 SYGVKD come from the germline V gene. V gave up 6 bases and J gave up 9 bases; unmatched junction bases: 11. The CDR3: CAISPGQGGFSEQFF. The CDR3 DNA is TGTGCCATCAGCCCTGGACAGGGGGGTTTTAGTGAGCAGTTCTTC.

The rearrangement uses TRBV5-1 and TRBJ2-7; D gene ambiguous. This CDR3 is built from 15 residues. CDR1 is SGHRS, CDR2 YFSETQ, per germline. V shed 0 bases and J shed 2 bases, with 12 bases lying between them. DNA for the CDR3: TGCGCCAGCAGCTTGGGGCAGGTACTCCCCTACGAGCAGTACTTC. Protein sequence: CASSLGQVLPYEQYF.

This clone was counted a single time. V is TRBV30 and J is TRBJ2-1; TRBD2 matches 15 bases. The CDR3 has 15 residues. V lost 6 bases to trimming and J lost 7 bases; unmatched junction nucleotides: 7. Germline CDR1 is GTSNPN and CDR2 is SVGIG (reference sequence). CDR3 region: CACWGGTSGRNEQFF. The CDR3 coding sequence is TGTGCCTGCTGGGGGGGGACTAGCGGGAGGAATGAGCAGTTCTTC.

For the CDR3, the DNA is TGCGCCAGCAGCTTCTATAGCGGGCACACCTACGAGCAGTACTTC. Encoded protein: CASSFYSGHTYEQYF. V and J are TRBV5-1 and TRBJ2-7, with TRBD2 matching 7 bases. Germline trimming cut 2 bases from V and 2 bases from J; bases unmatched to any gene: 7. Per germline, CDR1 SGHRS and CDR2 YFSETQ. The CDR3 has 15 amino acids.

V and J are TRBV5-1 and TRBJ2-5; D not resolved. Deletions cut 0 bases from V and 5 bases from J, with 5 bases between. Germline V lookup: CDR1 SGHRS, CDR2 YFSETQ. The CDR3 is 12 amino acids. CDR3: CASSLDMETQYF. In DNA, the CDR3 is TGCGCCAGCAGCTTGGATATGGAGACCCAGTACTTC.

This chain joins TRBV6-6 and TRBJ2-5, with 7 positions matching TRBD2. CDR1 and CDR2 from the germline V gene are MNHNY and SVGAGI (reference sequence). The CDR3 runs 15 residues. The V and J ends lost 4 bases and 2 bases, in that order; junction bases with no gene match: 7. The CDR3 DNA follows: TGTGCCAGCAGTTTGGCTAGCGGCATACAAGAGACCCAGTACTTC. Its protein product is CASSLASGIQETQYF.

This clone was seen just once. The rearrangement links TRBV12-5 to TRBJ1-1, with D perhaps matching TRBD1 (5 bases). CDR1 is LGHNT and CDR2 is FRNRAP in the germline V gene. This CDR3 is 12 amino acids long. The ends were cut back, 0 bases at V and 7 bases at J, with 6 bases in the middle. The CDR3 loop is CASGLVGGEAFF. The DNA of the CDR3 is TGTGCTAGTGGTTTGGTCGGGGGTGAAGCTTTCTTT.

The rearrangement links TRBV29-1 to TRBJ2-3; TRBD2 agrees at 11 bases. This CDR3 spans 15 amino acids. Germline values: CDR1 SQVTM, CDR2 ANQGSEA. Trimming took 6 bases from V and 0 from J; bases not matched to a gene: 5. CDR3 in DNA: TGCAGCGTGACGACTAGCGGGGATAGCACAGATACGCAGTATTTT. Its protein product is CSVTTSGDSTDTQYF.

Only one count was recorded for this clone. The CDR3 region is CASSGGTGGSYQPQHF. The DNA for the CDR3 is TGTGCCAGCAGTGGAGGGACAGGGGGAAGTTATCAGCCCCAGCATTTT. This rearrangement joins TRBV2 to TRBJ1-5, with TRBD1 matching over 11 bases. Trimming removed 4 bases from V and 5 bases from J; junction bases left unmatched: 7. Germline loops: CDR1 SNHLY, CDR2 FYNNEI. This CDR3 is 16 amino acids long.